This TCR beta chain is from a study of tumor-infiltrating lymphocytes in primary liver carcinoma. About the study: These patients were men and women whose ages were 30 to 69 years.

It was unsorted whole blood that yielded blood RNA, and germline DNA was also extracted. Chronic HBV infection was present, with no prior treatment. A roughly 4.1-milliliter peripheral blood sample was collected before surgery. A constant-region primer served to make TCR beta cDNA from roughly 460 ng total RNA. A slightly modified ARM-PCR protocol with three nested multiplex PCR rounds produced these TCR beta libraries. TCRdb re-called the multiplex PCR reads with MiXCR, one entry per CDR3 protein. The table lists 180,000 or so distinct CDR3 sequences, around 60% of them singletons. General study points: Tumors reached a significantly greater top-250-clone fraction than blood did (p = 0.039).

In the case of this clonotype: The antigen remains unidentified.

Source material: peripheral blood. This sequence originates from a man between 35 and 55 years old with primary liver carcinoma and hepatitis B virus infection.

This CDR3 reads CASSLVEGKQFF. Here the CDR3 DNA reads TGTGCCAGCAGCCTAGTGGAGGGCAAGCAGTTCTTC. This rearrangement joins TRBV28 to TRBJ2-1; D may be TRBD2 (6 bases). Trimming took 6 bases from V and 11 from J, leaving 14 bases between them. Germline values: CDR1 MDHEN, CDR2 SYDVKM. CDR3 size: 12 residues.